The 20 T cell receptor beta chains in this list originate from one sample, sequenced in a study of cytomegalovirus exposure and HLA in healthy donors. The assay was immunoSEQ multiplex PCR, and TCRdb's table has in-frame clones only and misses some. The table shows tens of thousands of clones, with 95% to 96% occurring only once. Sample: PBMCs. The receptors derive from a young woman in good health and CMV-seropositive.

This chain connects TRBV27 to TRBJ2-1, with 7 nucleotides matching TRBD2. Trimming at V came to 6 bases and at J to 2 bases, leaving 7 bases not matched to a gene. The germline V gene has CDR1 MNHEY and CDR2 SMNVEV (reference sequence). The length of the CDR3 is 15 residues. CDR3 nucleotides: TGTGCCAGCAGCACGGGACTACCGACCTACAATGAGCAGTTCTTC. Residues: CASSTGLPTYNEQFF.

The CDR3 sequence: CASSLGGDTQYF. The CDR3 region has the DNA TGTGCCAGCAGCCTAGGAGGTGATACGCAGTATTTT. V usage is TRBV5-6 and J usage is TRBJ2-3; the D gene is possibly TRBD2 (5 bases). V was clipped by 4 bases and J by 6 bases, with 9 bases between them. Germline assignment: CDR1 SGHDT and CDR2 YYEEEE. CDR3 length equals 12 residues.

The chain uses TRBV9 and TRBJ2-7; 10 bases map to TRBD1. The V and J ends lost 3 bases and 3 bases, in that order; junction bases with no gene match: 0. Germline V gene sequence: CDR1 SGDLS, CDR2 YYNGEE. The CDR3 sequence is 13 residues long. CDR3 nucleotide sequence: TGTGCCAGCAGCGGGACAGGGGGCTACGAGCAGTACTTC. It yields the protein CASSGTGGYEQYF.

The V and J genes are TRBV7-3 and TRBJ2-7, with D perhaps matching TRBD2 (5 bases). Per the germline V gene, CDR1 is SGHTA and CDR2 is FQGTGA. With 6 bases removed from V and 6 bases from J, the gap between germline ends came to 15 bases. The CDR3 has 13 amino acids. In DNA form, the CDR3 reads TGTGCCAGCAGTCGGACTGGGAACTCCGAGCAGTACTTC. Translation gives CASSRTGNSEQYF.

J is TRBJ2-5 and V is TRBV28; 12 positions agree with TRBD2. J was trimmed by 1 base and V by 6 bases; bases with no gene match: 0. This CDR3 contains 14 residues. Germline CDR1 and CDR2: MDHEN and SYDVKM. For the CDR3, the DNA is TGTGCCAGCAGACTAGCGGGAGGCCAAGAGACCCAGTACTTC. Translated, it gives CASRLAGGQETQYF.

The chain uses TRBV5-4 and TRBJ2-3, with D maybe TRBD2 (6 bases). The CDR3 has 14 residues. Germline CDR1 is SGHNT and CDR2 is YYREEE (reference sequence). Trimming left V 9 bases short and J 0 bases short, with 14 bases between. Here the CDR3 DNA reads TGTGCCATTAGCGTCCGGGAGAGCACAGATACGCAGTATTTT. Protein sequence: CAISVRESTDTQYF.

This chain uses TRBV7-2 with TRBJ2-7, with a possible D match to TRBD2 (5 bases). CDR3 length: 16 residues. Germline CDR1 SGHTA, CDR2 FQGNSA. Trimming took off 1 base at V and 3 bases at J, with 16 bases between the two ends. This chain's CDR3 is CASSLVSSQSFYEQYF. In nucleotides, the CDR3 is TGTGCCAGCAGCTTAGTCTCTAGCCAATCGTTCTACGAGCAGTACTTC.

The chain links TRBV28 to TRBJ2-7, with 7 nucleotides matching TRBD2. CDR1 and CDR2 (germline): MDHEN, SYDVKM. This CDR3 is built from 16 residues. Unmatched junction bases numbered 15, after V lost 3 bases and J lost 7 bases. The CDR3 here is CASSLRGLAARREQYF. The CDR3 nucleotides read TGTGCCAGCAGTTTGAGAGGGCTAGCGGCCCGCCGGGAGCAGTACTTC.

The chain carries TRBV28 and TRBJ2-5, with 12 positions matching TRBD2. The CDR3 sequence is 15 residues long. V dropped 2 bases and J dropped 4; count of bases not matched to a gene: 2. Germline-derived CDR1 and CDR2 are MDHEN and SYDVKM. CDR3 coding DNA: TGTGCCAGCAGTTTAGCTAGCGGGAGGGGAGAGACCCAGTACTTC. Amino acid sequence: CASSLASGRGETQYF.

The rearrangement uses TRBV6-6 and TRBJ1-1; 10 bases map to TRBD1. CDR3 length: 14 residues. CDR1 MNHNY and CDR2 SVGAGI come from the germline V gene (reference sequence). J gave up 5 bases and V 2 bases, and 2 bases lay outside the gene matches. The CDR3, as DNA: TGTGCCAGCAGTTACGACAGGGGGCGGACTGAAGCTTTCTTT. It specifies CASSYDRGRTEAFF.

The chain couples TRBV7-9 to TRBJ2-3, with D perhaps TRBD1 (6 bases). This CDR3 is built from 15 residues. Per the germline V gene, CDR1 is SEHNR and CDR2 is FQNEAQ (reference sequence). Trimming removed 4 bases from V and 2 bases from J, with 13 bases in between. The CDR3 nucleotides are TGTGCCAGCAGCTCCTTCCGGGACAACACAGATACGCAGTATTTT. This gives the protein CASSSFRDNTDTQYF.

The chain links TRBV6-5 to TRBJ2-5, with D possibly TRBD2 on 6 matching bases. The CDR3 is 13 amino acids. The germline V gene encodes CDR1 MNHEY and CDR2 SVGAGI. CDR3 nucleotides: TGTGCTACTTCTCTAGCGCCTCAAGAGACCCAGTACTTC. It translates to CATSLAPQETQYF.

This sequence joins TRBV23-1 and TRBJ2-7; D is possibly TRBD2 (6 bases). TRBV23-1 is an ORF, and what it does is uncertain. This CDR3 has 17 residues. Between the trimmed V and J ends, which lost 4 bases and 2 bases, there was a span of 21 bases. The CDR3 DNA reads as TGCGCCAGCAGTCTGTCGGGGGACCGACAAGGCCCCTACGAGCAGTACTTC. It encodes CASSLSGDRQGPYEQYF.

The V and J genes are TRBV9 and TRBJ2-1, with a weak D call TRBD2 (5 bases). V was trimmed by 3 bases and J by 6 bases, leaving 19 bases between them. The CDR3 is 16 residues long. Looked up from germline, CDR1 is SGDLS and CDR2 is YYNGEE. The CDR3 here is CASSEIEGGGGNEQFF. CDR3 nucleotide sequence: TGTGCCAGCAGCGAAATAGAAGGAGGAGGAGGCAATGAGCAGTTCTTC.

This clone was counted a few times. The J gene is TRBJ2-2, the V gene TRBV5-1, with D uncertain. CDR1 SGHRS and CDR2 YFSETQ come from the germline V gene. This CDR3 has 12 residues. Trimming removed 5 bases from V and 1 base from J, with 3 bases in between. The CDR3 here is CASSMNTGELFF. The CDR3 nucleotides read TGCGCCAGCAGTATGAACACCGGGGAGCTGTTTTTT.

Comments on this clone: The sample has other DNA sequences that encode this CDR3 too. The chain carries TRBV4-3 and TRBJ2-2; 7 bases are shared with TRBD1. With 2 bases clipped from V and 7 bases from J, the junction kept 7 bases outside the gene matches. CDR1 is LGHNA and CDR2 is YSLEER in the germline V gene. The length of the CDR3 is 15 residues. The CDR3 coding sequence is TGCGCCAGCAGCCAAATAACAGGGGTCGGCGGGGAGCTGTTTTTT. The encoded protein is CASSQITGVGGELFF.

The V call is TRBV7-3, the J call TRBJ2-5; 14 bases agree with TRBD2. There are 17 residues in the CDR3. Germline V CDR1 and CDR2: SGHTA, FQGTGA. J gave up 3 bases and V 2 bases, and 5 bases lay outside the gene matches. The CDR3 DNA reads TGTGCCAGCAGCTTAGGGGGACTAGCGGGAGTAAAAGAGACCCAGTACTTC. Protein product: CASSLGGLAGVKETQYF.

The chain carries TRBV5-1 and TRBJ1-1; D gene uncertain. This CDR3 is built from 15 residues. Trimming removed 0 bases from V and 1 base from J, with 10 bases in between. Germline CDR1 is SGHRS and CDR2 is YFSETQ. In DNA form, the CDR3 reads TGCGCCAGCAGCTTGGGCGCTTATTCGAACACTGAAGCTTTCTTT. Its protein is CASSLGAYSNTEAFF.

This chain connects TRBV27 to TRBJ2-5, with unresolved D. Trimming removed 6 bases at V and 4 bases at J, with 6 bases between. The CDR3 contains 11 residues. Germline assignment: CDR1 MNHEY and CDR2 SMNVEV (reference sequence). The CDR3 sequence is CASRFGETQYF. Here the CDR3 DNA reads TGTGCCAGCAGGTTCGGAGAGACCCAGTACTTC.

The rearrangement uses TRBV30 and TRBJ2-1, with D possibly being TRBD2 (6 bases). From germline, CDR1 is GTSNPN and CDR2 SVGIG (reference sequence). Trimming removed 0 bases from V and 10 bases from J, with 10 bases in between. This CDR3 is 12 amino acids long. CDR3 in amino acids: CAWSVRAGEQFF. The CDR3 bases are TGTGCCTGGAGTGTACGGGCGGGAGAGCAGTTCTTC.